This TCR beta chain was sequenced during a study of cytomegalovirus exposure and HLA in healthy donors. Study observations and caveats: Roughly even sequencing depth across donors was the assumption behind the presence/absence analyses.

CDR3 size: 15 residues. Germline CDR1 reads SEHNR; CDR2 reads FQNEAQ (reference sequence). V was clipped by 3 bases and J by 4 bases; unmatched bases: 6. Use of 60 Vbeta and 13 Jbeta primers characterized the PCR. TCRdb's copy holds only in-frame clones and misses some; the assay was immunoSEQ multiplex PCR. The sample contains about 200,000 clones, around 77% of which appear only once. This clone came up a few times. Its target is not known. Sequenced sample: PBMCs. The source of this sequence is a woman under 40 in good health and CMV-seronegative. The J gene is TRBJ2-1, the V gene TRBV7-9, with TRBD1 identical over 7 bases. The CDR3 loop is CASSFLTGAYNEQFF. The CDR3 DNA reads TGTGCCAGCAGCTTTCTTACAGGGGCTTACAATGAGCAGTTCTTC.